One sample yielded the 8 T cell receptor beta chains listed below, sequenced in a study of early T cells in non-severe SARS-CoV-2 infection. From the 5' RACE reads, TCRdb called clonotypes with MiXCR, one entry per CDR3 protein. The repertoire holds about 81,000 distinct CDR3 sequences, with less than 8% as singletons. The material sequenced was whole blood. The receptors shown here come from an adult who was a healthcare worker with PCR-confirmed SARS-CoV-2 infection or an uninfected control (not recorded which).

This clonotype came up many times. The chain is built from TRBV5-1 and TRBJ2-1; D is undetermined. The CDR3 has 11 amino acids. Trimming took off 0 bases at V and 13 bases at J, with 8 bases between the two ends. Germline-derived CDR1 and CDR2 are SGHRS and YFSETQ. Written as DNA, the CDR3 is TGCGCCAGCAGCTTGGAAGGCGGACAGTTCTTC. Its protein product is CASSLEGGQFF.

This clonotype came up a few times. This sequence joins TRBV27 and TRBJ2-7; possible D gene TRBD2, 6 bases. V lost 6 bases to trimming and J lost 0 bases, with 30 bases between them. CDR1 is MNHEY, CDR2 SMNVEV, per germline (reference sequence). The CDR3 totals 20 residues. The CDR3: CASSLYPPTSGGIHSYEQYF. CDR3 in DNA: TGTGCCAGCAGCCTTTACCCCCCTACCTCGGGCGGGATTCACTCCTACGAGCAGTACTTC.

The sample holds a few counts of this clonotype. The chain carries TRBV6-1 and TRBJ2-7; no firm D call. V shed 7 bases and J shed 1 base, with 11 bases lying between them. CDR1 and CDR2 (germline): MNHNS, SASEGT. There are 13 residues in the CDR3. CDR3 DNA sequence: TGTGCCAGCACTCGGGTCGGATCCTACGAGCAGTACTTC. This translates into CASTRVGSYEQYF.

In this sample, this clonotype turned up many times. The chain joins TRBV28 to TRBJ1-1; TRBD1 aligns across 11 bases. This CDR3 has 15 residues. The germline CDR1 and CDR2 sequences are MDHEN and SYDVKM. The V segment lost 2 bases and the J segment 7 bases; nucleotides outside the gene matches: 6. The CDR3 loop reads CASSLVWTGGSEAFF. The CDR3 coding sequence is TGTGCCAGCAGTTTAGTATGGACAGGGGGCAGTGAAGCTTTCTTT.

This clonotype was found a few times. The chain joins TRBV7-2 to TRBJ1-3; D perhaps matches TRBD1 (5 bases). CDR1 and CDR2 (germline): SGHTA, FQGNSA. V was shortened by 1 base and J by 4 bases, with 8 bases between the two germline ends. The CDR3 consists of 14 residues. Here the CDR3 reads CASSLEGLGNTIYF. The CDR3 DNA follows: TGTGCCAGCAGCTTAGAGGGGTTAGGAAACACCATATATTTT.

The chain joins TRBV20-1 to TRBJ2-4; D is perhaps TRBD2 (6 bases). Trimming left V 3 bases short and J 0 bases short, with 12 bases between. This CDR3 region has 15 residues. Looked up from germline, CDR1 is DFQATT and CDR2 is SNEGSKA (reference sequence). The CDR3, as DNA: TGCAGTGCTAGTAGCGCGGGGCTAGCCAAAAACATTCAGTACTTC. It yields the protein CSASSAGLAKNIQYF.

This rearrangement joins TRBV4-2 to TRBJ2-5; 15 bases are a match to TRBD2. This CDR3 has 20 amino acids. Looked up from germline, CDR1 is LGHNA and CDR2 is YNFKEQ. The junction had 15 bases not matched to a gene; V was cut back by 3 bases and J by 4 bases. CDR3 sequence: CASSQDPGLAGGNRRETQYF. DNA of the CDR3: TGTGCCAGCAGCCAGGACCCGGGACTAGCGGGGGGAAATAGAAGAGAGACCCAGTACTTC.

The table lists this clonotype with a few counts. The rearrangement joins TRBV7-6 to TRBJ2-7, with TRBD1 identical over 7 bases. CDR3 length: 15 amino acids. Germline V gene data show CDR1 as SGHVS and CDR2 as FNYEAQ. V was clipped by 5 bases and J by 0 bases; unmatched bases: 7. The CDR3 reads CASSPTGASSYEQYF. The DNA for the CDR3 is TGTGCCAGCAGCCCAACAGGGGCCTCCTCCTACGAGCAGTACTTC.